This entry lists 8 T cell receptor beta chains sequenced from one sample in a study of T-cell reconstitution after alpha-beta-depleted transplantation in children. During its preparation, the TCRbeta library received unique molecular identifiers. TCRdb re-called the PCR reads with MiXCR, one entry per CDR3 protein. This sample has some 72,000 distinct CDR3 sequences, with 5.5% to 7.5% found just once. The source was PBMCs from the stem cell graft donor, collected from the stem cell graft. The receptors originated from a human donor who donated a stem cell graft to a child with acute lymphoblastic leukemia.

This clonotype was counted ten times or more. This chain's CDR3 is CARKDLSNQPQHF. CDR3 coding DNA: TGTGCCAGGAAGGACCTTAGCAATCAGCCCCAGCATTTT. J is TRBJ1-5 and V is TRBV19; D not resolved. The CDR3 spans 13 residues. Trimming took off 9 bases at V and 0 bases at J, with 9 bases between the two ends. Germline CDR1 reads LNHDA; CDR2 reads SQIVND (reference sequence).

This clonotype was observed many times. This sequence joins TRBV20-1 and TRBJ2-5; 8 bases match TRBD1. CDR1 and CDR2 from the germline V gene are DFQATT and SNEGSKA (reference sequence). The CDR3 covers 14 residues. V gave up 5 bases and J gave up 10 bases; unmatched junction bases: 15. Written as DNA, the CDR3 is TGCAGTGCTGGTCCCGGGACAGGTTTTTTAAGCCAGTACTTC. It translates to CSAGPGTGFLSQYF.

At least ten counts were recorded for this clonotype. This sequence joins TRBV2 and TRBJ2-5; 11 nucleotides agree with TRBD2. This CDR3 has 16 amino acids. Germline CDR1 and CDR2: SNHLY and FYNNEI. J gave up 4 bases and V 5 bases, and 9 bases lay outside the gene matches. CDR3 amino acids: CASSLSAGTSGETQYF. The CDR3 DNA reads TGTGCCAGCAGTCTATCTGCCGGGACTAGCGGAGAGACCCAGTACTTC.

There are a few counts of this clonotype. In DNA form, the CDR3 reads TGTGCCAGCAGCCCAGGACAGGGGTTTAGCAATCAGCCCCAGCATTTT. This gives the protein CASSPGQGFSNQPQHF. V gene TRBV7-2 combines with J gene TRBJ1-5, with 9 positions matching TRBD1. From germline, CDR1 is SGHTA and CDR2 FQGNSA. The CDR3 contains 16 residues. V lost 5 bases to trimming and J lost 0 bases; unmatched junction nucleotides: 5.

CDR3 sequence reads: CATSRDDGGTYEQYF. The CDR3 bases are TGTGCCACCAGCAGAGATGACGGGGGAACCTACGAGCAGTACTTC. The genes are TRBV15 and TRBJ2-7; D may be TRBD2 (6 bases). Germline CDR1 LNHNV, CDR2 YYDKDF (reference sequence). V gave up 0 bases and J gave up 2 bases, with 11 bases separating them. This CDR3 contains 15 residues.

In this sample, this clonotype turned up many times. The gene calls are TRBV9 and TRBJ1-4; 7 nucleotides align to TRBD1. Germline lookup yields CDR1 SGDLS and CDR2 YYNGEE. This CDR3 has 15 amino acids. The ends lost 4 bases at V and 6 bases at J; junction bases unmatched: 9. The CDR3 DNA sequence: TGTGCCAGCAGCCCAGGGGGGTGGGCAGATGAAAAACTGTTTTTT. It is translated as CASSPGGWADEKLFF.

This clonotype has at least ten counts. The chain has TRBV5-1 and TRBJ1-2, with D possibly being TRBD1 (6 bases). Trimming removed 3 bases at V and 6 bases at J, with 18 bases between. This CDR3 is 15 amino acids long. CDR1 and CDR2 from the germline V gene are SGHRS and YFSETQ. CDR3 loop: CASSSPTQGKDGYTF. CDR3 nucleotide sequence: TGCGCCAGCAGCTCTCCGACACAGGGAAAGGATGGCTACACCTTC.

The rearrangement links TRBV7-2 to TRBJ1-2; D possibly corresponds to TRBD1 (6 bases). This CDR3 contains 17 residues. CDR1 and CDR2 (germline): SGHTA, FQGNSA. V was cut by 1 base and J by 4 bases, with 19 bases left in between. The CDR3 DNA is TGTGCCAGCAGCTTAGGATTAGCGGCAGGGGCTACCTATGGCTACACCTTC. It yields the protein CASSLGLAAGATYGYTF.